This T cell receptor (beta chain) was recorded in a study of blood T cell repertoires in COVID-19. Here immunoSEQ multiplex PCR was the method, and the copy in TCRdb shows in-frame clones only, minus some. Altogether almost 500,000 clones are present, roughly nine tenths being singletons, with the ten largest covering more than 7.5%. Self-reported history from a screening survey and questionnaire set each donor's cohort. The germline V gene has CDR1 SGHDT and CDR2 YYEEEE. Unmatched junction bases numbered 8, after V lost 4 bases and J lost 6 bases. CDR3 length: 14 amino acids. This receptor was obtained from a woman aged 55-69 years who had recovered from COVID-19. This chain joins TRBV5-6 and TRBJ1-2, with TRBD1 matching over 8 bases. Sequenced material: PBMCs or T cells enriched from blood (not recorded which). CDR3 sequence: CASSLDRGRDGYTF. The CDR3, as DNA: TGTGCCAGCAGCCTTGACAGGGGTCGAGATGGCTACACCTTC. Combining the CDR3 with reference TRBV5-6 and TRBJ1-2 gives the whole variable domain DAGVTQSPTHLIKTRGQQVTLRCSPKSGHDTVSWYQQALGQGPQFIFQYYEEEERQRGNFPDRFSGHQFPNYSSELNVNALLLGDSALYLCASSLDRGRDGYTFGSGTRLTVV.